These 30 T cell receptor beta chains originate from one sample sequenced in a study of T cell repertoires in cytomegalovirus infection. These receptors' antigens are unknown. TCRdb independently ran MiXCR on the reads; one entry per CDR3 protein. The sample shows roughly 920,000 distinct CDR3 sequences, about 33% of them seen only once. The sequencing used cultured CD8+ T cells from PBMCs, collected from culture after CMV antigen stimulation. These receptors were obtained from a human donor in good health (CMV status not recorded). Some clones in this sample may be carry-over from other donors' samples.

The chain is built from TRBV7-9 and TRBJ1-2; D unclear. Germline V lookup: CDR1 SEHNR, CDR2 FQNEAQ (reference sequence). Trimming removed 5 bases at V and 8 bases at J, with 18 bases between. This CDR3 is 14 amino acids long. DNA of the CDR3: TGTGCCAGCAGCCCCCCCTCGGCCAGATCCGGCTACACCTTC. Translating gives CASSPPSARSGYTF.

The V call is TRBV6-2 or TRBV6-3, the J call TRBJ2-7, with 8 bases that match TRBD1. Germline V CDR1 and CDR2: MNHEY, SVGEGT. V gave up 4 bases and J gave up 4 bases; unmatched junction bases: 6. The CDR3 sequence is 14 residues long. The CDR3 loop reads CASSSGGEDYEQYV. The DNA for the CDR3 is TGTGCCAGCAGTTCAGGGGGCGAAGATTACGAGCAGTACGTC.

CDR3 in amino acids: CASSGHRDGNTIYF. The CDR3 DNA is TGTGCCAGCAGTGGCCACAGGGACGGAAACACCATATATTTT. The chain is built from TRBV6-1 and TRBJ1-3, with D maybe TRBD1 (6 bases). Per germline, CDR1 MNHNS and CDR2 SASEGT. V lost 4 bases, J lost 4 bases, and 11 bases lay in between. The CDR3 loop spans 14 amino acids.

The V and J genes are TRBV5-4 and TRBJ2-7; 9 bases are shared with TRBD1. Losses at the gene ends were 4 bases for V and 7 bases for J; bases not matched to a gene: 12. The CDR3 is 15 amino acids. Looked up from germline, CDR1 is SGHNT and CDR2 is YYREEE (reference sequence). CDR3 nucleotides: TGTGCCAGCAGCAATTGGGGGACAGGGAGGCTGGAGCAGTACTTC. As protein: CASSNWGTGRLEQYF. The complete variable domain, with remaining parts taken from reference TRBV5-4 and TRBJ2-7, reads ETGVTQSPTHLIKTRGQQVTLRCSSQSGHNTVSWYQQALGQGPQFIFQYYREEENGRGNFPPRFSGLQFPNYSSELNVNALELDDSALYLCASSNWGTGRLEQYFGPGTRLTVT.

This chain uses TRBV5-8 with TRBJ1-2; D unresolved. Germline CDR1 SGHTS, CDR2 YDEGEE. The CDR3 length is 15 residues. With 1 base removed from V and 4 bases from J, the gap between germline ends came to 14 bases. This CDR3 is CASSLRAGLIYGYTF. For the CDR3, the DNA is TGTGCCAGCAGCTTGAGGGCAGGTCTTATCTATGGCTACACCTTC.

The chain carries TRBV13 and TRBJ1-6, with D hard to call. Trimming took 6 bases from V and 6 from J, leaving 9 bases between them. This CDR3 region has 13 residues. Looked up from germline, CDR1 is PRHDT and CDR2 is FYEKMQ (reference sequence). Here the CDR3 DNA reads TGTGCCAGCAGGTGGACCACTAATTCACCCCTCCACTTT. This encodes CASRWTTNSPLHF. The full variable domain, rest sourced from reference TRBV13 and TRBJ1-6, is AAGVIQSPRHLIKEKRETATLKCYPIPRHDTVYWYQQGPGQDPQFLISFYEKMQSDKGSIPDRFSAQQFSDYHSELNMSSLELGDSALYFCASRWTTNSPLHFGNGTRLTVT.

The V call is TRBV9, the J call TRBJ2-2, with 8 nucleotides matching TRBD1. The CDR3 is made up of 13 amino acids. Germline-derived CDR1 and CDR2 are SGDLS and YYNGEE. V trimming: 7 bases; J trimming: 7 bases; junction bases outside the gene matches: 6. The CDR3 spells CASAGGANGELFF. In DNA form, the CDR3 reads TGTGCCAGCGCAGGGGGCGCGAACGGGGAGCTGTTTTTT.

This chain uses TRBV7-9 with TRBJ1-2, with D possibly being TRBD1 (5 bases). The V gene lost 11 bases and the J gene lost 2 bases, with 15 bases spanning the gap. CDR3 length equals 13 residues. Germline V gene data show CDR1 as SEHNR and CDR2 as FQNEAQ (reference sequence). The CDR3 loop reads CAGTERGNYGYTF. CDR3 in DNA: TGTGCCGGGACGGAGCGGGGCAACTATGGCTACACCTTC. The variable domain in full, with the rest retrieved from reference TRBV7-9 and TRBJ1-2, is DTGVSQNPRHKITKRGQNVTFRCDPISEHNRLYWYRQTLGQGPEFLTYFQNEAQLEKSRLLSDRFSAERPKGSFSTLEIQRTEQGDSAMYLCAGTERGNYGYTFGSGTRLTVV.

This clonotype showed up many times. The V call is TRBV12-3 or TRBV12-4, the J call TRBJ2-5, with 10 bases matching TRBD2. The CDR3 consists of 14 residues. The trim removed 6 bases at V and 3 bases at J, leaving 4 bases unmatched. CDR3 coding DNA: TGTGCCAGCAGCTTCCTAGCGGGGGAAGAGACCCAGTACTTC. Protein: CASSFLAGEETQYF.

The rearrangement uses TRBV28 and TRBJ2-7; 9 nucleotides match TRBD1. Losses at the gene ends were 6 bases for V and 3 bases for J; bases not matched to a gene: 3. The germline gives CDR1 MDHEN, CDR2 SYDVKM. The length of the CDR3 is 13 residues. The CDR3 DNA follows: TGTGCCAGCAGCACAGGGGGCTTCTACGAGCAGTACGTC. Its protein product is CASSTGGFYEQYV.

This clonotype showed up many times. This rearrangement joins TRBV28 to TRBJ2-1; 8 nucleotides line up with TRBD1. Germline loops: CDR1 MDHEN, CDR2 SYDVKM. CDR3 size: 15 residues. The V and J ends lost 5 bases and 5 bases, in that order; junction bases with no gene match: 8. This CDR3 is CASSPWTGPHNEQFF. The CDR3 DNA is TGTGCCAGCAGTCCTTGGACAGGGCCCCACAATGAGCAGTTCTTC.

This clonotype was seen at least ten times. Here the CDR3 DNA reads TGTGCCATCAGTGGTACGGGGTCTGACGAGCAGTACTTC. This gives the protein CAISGTGSDEQYF. The V call is TRBV10-3, the J call TRBJ2-7; a possible D gene is TRBD2 (5 bases). From germline, CDR1 is ENHRY and CDR2 SYGVKD. The CDR3 has 13 residues. V lost 4 bases and J lost 5, with 12 bases in between.

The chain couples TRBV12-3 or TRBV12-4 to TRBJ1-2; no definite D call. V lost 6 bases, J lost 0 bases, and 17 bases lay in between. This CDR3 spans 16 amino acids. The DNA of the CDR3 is TGTGCCAGCAGGTCGGGCCAGGAGCCACCTAACTATGGCTACACCTTC. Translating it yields CASRSGQEPPNYGYTF.

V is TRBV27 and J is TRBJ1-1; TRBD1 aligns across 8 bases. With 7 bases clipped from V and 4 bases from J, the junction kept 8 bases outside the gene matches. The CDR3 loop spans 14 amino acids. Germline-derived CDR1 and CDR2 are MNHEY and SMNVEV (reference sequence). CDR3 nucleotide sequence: TGTGCCAGCACCCGGGCAGGGGGCGGCACTGAAGCTTTCTTT. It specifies CASTRAGGGTEAFF.

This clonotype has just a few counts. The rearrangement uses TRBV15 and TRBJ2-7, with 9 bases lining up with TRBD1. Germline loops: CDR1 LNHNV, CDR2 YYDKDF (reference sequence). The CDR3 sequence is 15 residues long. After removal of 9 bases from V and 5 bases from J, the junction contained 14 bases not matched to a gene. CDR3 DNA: TGTGCCACTTGGGCACCGGGACAGGGTCCCCACGAGCAGTACTTC. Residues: CATWAPGQGPHEQYF.

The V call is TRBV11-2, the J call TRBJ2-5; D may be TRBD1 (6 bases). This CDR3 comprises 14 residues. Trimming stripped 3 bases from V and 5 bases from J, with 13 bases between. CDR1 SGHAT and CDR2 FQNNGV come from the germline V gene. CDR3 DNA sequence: TGTGCCAGCAGCTTTAGGCAGGGGTGGGAGACCCAGTACTTC. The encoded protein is CASSFRQGWETQYF.

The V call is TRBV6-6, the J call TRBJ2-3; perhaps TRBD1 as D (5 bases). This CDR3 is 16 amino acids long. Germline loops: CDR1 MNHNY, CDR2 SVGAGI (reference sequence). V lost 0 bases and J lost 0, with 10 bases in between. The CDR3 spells CASSYSSTVSTDTQYF. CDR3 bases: TGTGCCAGCAGTTACTCCTCGACAGTAAGCACAGATACGCAGTATTTT.

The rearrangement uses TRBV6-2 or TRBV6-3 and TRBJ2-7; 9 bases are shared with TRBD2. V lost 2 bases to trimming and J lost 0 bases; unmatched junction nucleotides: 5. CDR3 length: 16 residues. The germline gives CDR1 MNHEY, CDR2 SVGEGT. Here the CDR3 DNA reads TGTGCCAGCAGTTACCTCGCGGGGGGGATCTCCTACGAGCAGTACGTC. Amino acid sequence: CASSYLAGGISYEQYV.

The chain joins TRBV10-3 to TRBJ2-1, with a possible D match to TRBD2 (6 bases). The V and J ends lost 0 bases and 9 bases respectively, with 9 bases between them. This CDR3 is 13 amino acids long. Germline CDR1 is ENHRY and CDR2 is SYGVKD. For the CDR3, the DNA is TGTGCCATCAGTGAGTCGGTGGGGGGTGAGCAGTTCTTC. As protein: CAISESVGGEQFF.

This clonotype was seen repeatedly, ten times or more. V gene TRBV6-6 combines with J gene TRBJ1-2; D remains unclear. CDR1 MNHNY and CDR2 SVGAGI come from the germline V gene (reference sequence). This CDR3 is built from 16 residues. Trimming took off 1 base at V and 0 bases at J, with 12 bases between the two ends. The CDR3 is CASSYLPDGPNYGYTF. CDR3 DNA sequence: TGTGCCAGCAGTTACTTGCCGGACGGCCCTAACTATGGCTACACCTTC.

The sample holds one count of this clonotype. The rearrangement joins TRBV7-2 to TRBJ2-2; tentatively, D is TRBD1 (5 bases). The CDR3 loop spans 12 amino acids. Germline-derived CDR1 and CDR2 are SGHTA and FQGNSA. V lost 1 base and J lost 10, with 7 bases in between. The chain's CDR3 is CASSLGGPELFF. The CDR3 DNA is TGTGCCAGCAGCTTAGGGGGCCCGGAGCTGTTTTTT.

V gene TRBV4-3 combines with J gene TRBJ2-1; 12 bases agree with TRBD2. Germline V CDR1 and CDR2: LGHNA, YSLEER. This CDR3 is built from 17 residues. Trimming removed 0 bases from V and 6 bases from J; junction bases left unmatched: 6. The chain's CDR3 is CASSQDLASGGGNEQFF. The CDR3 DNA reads TGCGCCAGCAGCCAAGATTTGGCTAGCGGGGGGGGCAATGAGCAGTTCTTC.

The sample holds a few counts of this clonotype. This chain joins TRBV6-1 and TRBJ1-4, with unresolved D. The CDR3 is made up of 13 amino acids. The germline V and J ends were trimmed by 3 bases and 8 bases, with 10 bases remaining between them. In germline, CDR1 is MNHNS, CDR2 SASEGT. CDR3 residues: CASSDGREEKLFF. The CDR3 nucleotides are TGTGCCAGCAGTGATGGACGGGAGGAAAAACTGTTTTTT.

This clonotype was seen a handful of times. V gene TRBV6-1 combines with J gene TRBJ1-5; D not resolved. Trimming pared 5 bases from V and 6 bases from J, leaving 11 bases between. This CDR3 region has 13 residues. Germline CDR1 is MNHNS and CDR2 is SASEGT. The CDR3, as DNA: TGTGCCAGCAGTATCGGACGGTTTCAGCCCCAGCATTTT. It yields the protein CASSIGRFQPQHF.

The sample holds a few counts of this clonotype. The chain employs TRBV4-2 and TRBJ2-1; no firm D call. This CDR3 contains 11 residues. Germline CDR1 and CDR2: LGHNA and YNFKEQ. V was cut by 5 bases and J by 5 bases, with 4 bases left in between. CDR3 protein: CASSVHNEQFF. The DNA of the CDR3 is TGTGCCAGCAGCGTCCACAATGAGCAGTTCTTC.

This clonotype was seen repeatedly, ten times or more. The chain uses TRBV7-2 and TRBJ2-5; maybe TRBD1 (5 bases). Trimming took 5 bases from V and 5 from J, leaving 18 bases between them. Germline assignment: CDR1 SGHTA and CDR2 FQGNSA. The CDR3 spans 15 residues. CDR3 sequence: CASSLTTARWETQYF. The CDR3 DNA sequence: TGTGCCAGCAGCCTAACGACAGCCAGATGGGAGACCCAGTACTTC.

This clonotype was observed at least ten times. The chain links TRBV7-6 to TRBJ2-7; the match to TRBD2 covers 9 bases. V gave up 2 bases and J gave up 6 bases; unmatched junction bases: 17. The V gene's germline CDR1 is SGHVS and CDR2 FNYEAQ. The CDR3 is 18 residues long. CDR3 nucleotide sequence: TGTGCCAGCAGCTTAAGTGCGGAGGGTAAGGGAGCGGGGGGCGAGCAGTACGTC. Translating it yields CASSLSAEGKGAGGEQYV.

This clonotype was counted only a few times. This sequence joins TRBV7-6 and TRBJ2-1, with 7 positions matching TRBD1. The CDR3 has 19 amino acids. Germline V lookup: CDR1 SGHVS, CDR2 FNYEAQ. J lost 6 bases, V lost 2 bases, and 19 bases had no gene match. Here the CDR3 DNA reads TGTGCCAGCAGCTTACAGGGGCAGGGGGTATTGGGACCCGGCAATGAGCAGTTCTTC. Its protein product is CASSLQGQGVLGPGNEQFF.

Written as DNA, the CDR3 is TGTGCCAGCAGTTTATCTAGCGGGGAATTCTACAATGAGCAGTTCTTC. Its protein product is CASSLSSGEFYNEQFF. The chain couples TRBV27 to TRBJ2-1; 8 positions match TRBD2. In germline, CDR1 is MNHEY, CDR2 SMNVEV (reference sequence). The CDR3 is made up of 16 amino acids. Unmatched junction bases numbered 4, after V lost 0 bases and J lost 3 bases.

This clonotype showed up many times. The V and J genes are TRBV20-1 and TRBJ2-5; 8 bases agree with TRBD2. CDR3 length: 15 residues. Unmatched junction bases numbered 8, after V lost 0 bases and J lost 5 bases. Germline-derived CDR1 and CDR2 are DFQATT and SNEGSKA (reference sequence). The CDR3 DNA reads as TGCAGTGCTAGAGATAGGCCGGGGGGGTGGGAGACCCAGTACTTC. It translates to CSARDRPGGWETQYF.